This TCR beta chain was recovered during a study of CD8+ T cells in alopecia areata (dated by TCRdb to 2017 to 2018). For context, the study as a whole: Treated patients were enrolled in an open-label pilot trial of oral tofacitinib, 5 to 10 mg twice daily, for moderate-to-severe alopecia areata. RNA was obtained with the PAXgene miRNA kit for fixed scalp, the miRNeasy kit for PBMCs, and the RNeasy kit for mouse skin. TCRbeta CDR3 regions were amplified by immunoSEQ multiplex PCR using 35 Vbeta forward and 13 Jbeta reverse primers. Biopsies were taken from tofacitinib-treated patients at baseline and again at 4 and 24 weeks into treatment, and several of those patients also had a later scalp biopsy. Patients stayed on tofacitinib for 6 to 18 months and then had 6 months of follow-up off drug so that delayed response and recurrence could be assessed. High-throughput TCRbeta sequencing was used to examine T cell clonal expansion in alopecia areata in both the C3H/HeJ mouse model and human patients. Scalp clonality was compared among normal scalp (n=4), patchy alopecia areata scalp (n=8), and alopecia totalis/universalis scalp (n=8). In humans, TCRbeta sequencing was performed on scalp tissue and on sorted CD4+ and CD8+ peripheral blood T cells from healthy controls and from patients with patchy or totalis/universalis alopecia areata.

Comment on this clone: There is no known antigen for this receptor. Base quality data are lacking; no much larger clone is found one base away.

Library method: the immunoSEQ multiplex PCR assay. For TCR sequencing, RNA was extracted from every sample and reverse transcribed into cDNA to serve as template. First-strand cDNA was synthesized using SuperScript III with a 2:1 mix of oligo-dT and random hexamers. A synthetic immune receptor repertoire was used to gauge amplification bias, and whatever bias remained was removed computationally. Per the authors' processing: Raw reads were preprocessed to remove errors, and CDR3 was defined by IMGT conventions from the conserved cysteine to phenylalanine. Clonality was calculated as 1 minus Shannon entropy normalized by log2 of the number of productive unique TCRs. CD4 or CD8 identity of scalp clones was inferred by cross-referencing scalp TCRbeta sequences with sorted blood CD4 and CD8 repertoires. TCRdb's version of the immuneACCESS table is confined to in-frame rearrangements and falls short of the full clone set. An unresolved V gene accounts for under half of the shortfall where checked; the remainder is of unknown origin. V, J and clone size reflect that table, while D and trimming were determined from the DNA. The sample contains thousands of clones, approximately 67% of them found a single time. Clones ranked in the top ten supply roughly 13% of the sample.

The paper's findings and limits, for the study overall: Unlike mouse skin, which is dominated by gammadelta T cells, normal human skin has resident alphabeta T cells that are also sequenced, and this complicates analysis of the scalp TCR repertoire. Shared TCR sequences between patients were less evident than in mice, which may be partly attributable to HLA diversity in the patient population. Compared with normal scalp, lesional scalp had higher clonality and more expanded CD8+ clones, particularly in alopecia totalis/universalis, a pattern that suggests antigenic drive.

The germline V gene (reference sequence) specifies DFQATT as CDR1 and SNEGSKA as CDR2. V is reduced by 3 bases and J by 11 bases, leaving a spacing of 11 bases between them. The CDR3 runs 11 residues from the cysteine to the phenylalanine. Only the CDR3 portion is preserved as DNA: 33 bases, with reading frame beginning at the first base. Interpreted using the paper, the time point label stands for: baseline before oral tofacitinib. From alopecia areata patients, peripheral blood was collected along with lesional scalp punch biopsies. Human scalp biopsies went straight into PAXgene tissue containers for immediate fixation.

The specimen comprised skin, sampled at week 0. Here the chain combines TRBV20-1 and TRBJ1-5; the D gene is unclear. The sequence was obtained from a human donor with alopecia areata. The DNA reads TGCAGTGCTAGGGGAAATGGGGCCCAGCATTTT. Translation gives CSARGNGAQHF.